The rows below give T cell receptor beta chains drawn from one sample of a study of beta chain features in type 1 diabetes. Produced via immunoSEQ multiplex PCR; TCRdb's table is partial and in-frame only. This sample carries roughly 240,000 clones, around 68% of them seen once, and the ten largest clones take about 0.05%. Sequencing was done on a sample of naive CD4+ T cells from blood. The source is a man under 40 in good health. Both conserved end residues are part of each CDR3. Fields, in order: CDR3 protein, clone size, V gene, J gene. Not every row has a clone size; where given, it reads once, few, many or a size class.

cdr3_aa: CAWSVNRRTEAFF; clone_size: few; v_call: TRBV30; j_call: TRBJ1-1
cdr3_aa: CASSVAPAAADTQYF; clone_size: .; v_call: TRBV9; j_call: TRBJ2-3
cdr3_aa: CASTRGAGTDTQYF; clone_size: .; v_call: TRBV7-2; j_call: TRBJ2-3
cdr3_aa: CASSQEAGGSYEQYF; clone_size: .; v_call: TRBV4-3; j_call: TRBJ2-7
cdr3_aa: CASSGRQGSYGYTF; clone_size: .; v_call: TRBV2; j_call: TRBJ1-2
cdr3_aa: CASRVGAPAGELFF; clone_size: .; v_call: TRBV2; j_call: TRBJ2-2
cdr3_aa: CAWSGRGSGNTIYF; clone_size: .; v_call: TRBV30; j_call: TRBJ1-3
cdr3_aa: CSVNGLASNEQFF; clone_size: .; v_call: TRBV29-1; j_call: TRBJ2-1
cdr3_aa: CASSFSGAGETQYF; clone_size: .; v_call: TRBV11-2; j_call: TRBJ2-5
cdr3_aa: CSASQRAEQYF; clone_size: .; v_call: TRBV20-1; j_call: TRBJ2-7
cdr3_aa: CASSFGSTDTQYF; clone_size: few; v_call: TRBV5-1; j_call: TRBJ2-3
cdr3_aa: CAWSPKRNTEAFF; clone_size: .; v_call: TRBV30; j_call: TRBJ1-1
cdr3_aa: CASSPGTGPNEQYF; clone_size: .; v_call: TRBV18; j_call: TRBJ2-7
cdr3_aa: CASSQIGRQSKRHNEQFF; clone_size: once; v_call: TRBV4-1; j_call: TRBJ2-1
cdr3_aa: CAWIPGAGGYTF; clone_size: few; v_call: TRBV30; j_call: TRBJ1-2
cdr3_aa: CAWRGSQSTKNIQYF; clone_size: .; v_call: TRBV30; j_call: TRBJ2-4
cdr3_aa: CASSQRRESTDTQYF; clone_size: .; v_call: TRBV14; j_call: TRBJ2-3
cdr3_aa: CAWSVEGNSYNEQFF; clone_size: .; v_call: TRBV30; j_call: TRBJ2-1
cdr3_aa: CASSDSGPFGSPLHF; clone_size: .; v_call: TRBV25-1; j_call: TRBJ1-6
cdr3_aa: CASSPRDRFTDTQYF; clone_size: once; v_call: TRBV9; j_call: TRBJ2-3
cdr3_aa: CSVARLSDYGYTF; clone_size: .; v_call: TRBV29-1; j_call: TRBJ1-2
cdr3_aa: CASSFSVQLAGTDTQYF; clone_size: .; v_call: TRBV28; j_call: TRBJ2-3
cdr3_aa: CASSSTPTGELFF; clone_size: .; v_call: TRBV2; j_call: TRBJ2-2
cdr3_aa: CASSRQETQYF; clone_size: .; v_call: TRBV5-4; j_call: TRBJ2-5
cdr3_aa: CAWSRGLGRTEAFF; clone_size: .; v_call: TRBV30; j_call: TRBJ1-1
cdr3_aa: CASSRPGETQYF; clone_size: .; v_call: TRBV7-2; j_call: TRBJ2-5
cdr3_aa: CSVVGRAETQYF; clone_size: .; v_call: TRBV29-1; j_call: TRBJ2-5
cdr3_aa: CASSSGTNTEAFF; clone_size: .; v_call: TRBV7-9; j_call: TRBJ1-1
cdr3_aa: CASSPDGSGYGYTF; clone_size: .; v_call: TRBV5-1; j_call: TRBJ1-2
cdr3_aa: CASSFAIRGTVSYNEQFF; clone_size: once; v_call: TRBV5-1; j_call: TRBJ2-1
cdr3_aa: CASSFSRTGENGYTF; clone_size: few; v_call: TRBV5-4; j_call: TRBJ1-2
cdr3_aa: CASSQDRGHIQPQHF; clone_size: .; v_call: TRBV7-2; j_call: TRBJ1-5
cdr3_aa: CASSLGTSGTRSYEQYF; clone_size: once; v_call: TRBV5-4; j_call: TRBJ2-7
cdr3_aa: CASKLADTGELFF; clone_size: .; v_call: TRBV5-1; j_call: TRBJ2-2
cdr3_aa: CSVGLSGNLGELRIYEQYF; clone_size: few; v_call: TRBV29-1; j_call: TRBJ2-7
cdr3_aa: CASRRLQDTQYF; clone_size: few; v_call: TRBV6-6; j_call: TRBJ2-3
cdr3_aa: CASSVGHAVETQYF; clone_size: few; v_call: TRBV9; j_call: TRBJ2-5
cdr3_aa: CAWRGPKGYTF; clone_size: .; v_call: TRBV30; j_call: TRBJ1-2